The rows below give T cell receptor beta chains drawn from one sample of a study of T cell repertoires in cytomegalovirus infection. MiXCR was run by TCRdb on the reads, yielding one entry per CDR3 protein. The sample gives 700,000 to 950,000 distinct CDR3 sequences, over 25% of which show up once; around 11% is in the top ten. These receptors lack a known antigen. Sample: cultured CD8+ T cells from PBMCs, taken from culture after CMV antigen stimulation. Receptors were obtained from a human donor in good health (CMV status not recorded). Some clones in this sample may be carry-over from other donors' samples. Both conserved end residues are part of each CDR3. A D gene is named only where the DNA matches it firmly. Size tells how often a clone was seen (once, few, many) or the class of an expanded clone, and some rows leave it out.

j_gene | d_gene | v_gene | abundance | CDR3aa | CDR3nt
TRBJ2-2 | . | TRBV6-2/TRBV6-3 | few | CASSYEGPRGSGELFF | TGTGCCAGCAGTTATGAAGGGCCCAGGGGTTCCGGGGAGCTGTTTTTT
TRBJ2-6 | . | TRBV6-2/TRBV6-3 | few | CASRPEGDSGANVLTF | TGTGCCAGCAGACCCGAGGGAGACTCTGGGGCCAACGTCCTGACTTTC
TRBJ2-7 | TRBD1 | TRBV6-5 | . | CASSWDLTGASYEQYF | TGTGCCAGCAGTTGGGATCTGACAGGGGCCTCCTACGAGCAGTACTTC
TRBJ1-3 | . | TRBV5-5 | many | CASSPGGAYSGNTIYF | TGTGCCAGCAGCCCCGGGGGGGCATACTCTGGAAACACCATATATTTT
TRBJ2-7 | . | TRBV12-3/TRBV12-4 | . | CASSLAERWEQYF | TGTGCCAGCAGTTTAGCGGAGAGATGGGAGCAGTACTTC
TRBJ2-5 | . | TRBV11-2 | . | CASSSSPGRDRETQYF | TGTGCCAGCAGCTCTTCCCCCGGCAGGGACCGAGAGACCCAGTACTTC
TRBJ2-5 | . | TRBV14 | . | CASSRRAQVRETQYF | TGTGCCAGCAGCCGAAGGGCTCAGGTTCGAGAGACCCAGTACTTC
TRBJ2-5 | TRBD2 | TRBV7-6 | . | CASSYGTSGGVSETQYF | TGTGCCAGCAGCTATGGGACTAGCGGGGGGGTTTCAGAGACCCAGTACTTC
TRBJ1-2 | . | TRBV29-1 | . | CSARTSSNYGYTF | TGCAGCGCGCGGACATCCTCTAACTATGGCTACACCTTC
TRBJ1-6 | TRBD1 | TRBV6-6 | once | CASRDTGASYNSPLHF | TGTGCCAGCAGGGATACAGGGGCTTCCTATAATTCACCCCTCCACTTT
TRBJ2-2 | . | TRBV29-1 | . | CSVGTDGPGELFF | TGCAGCGTTGGGACAGATGGGCCCGGGGAGCTGTTTTTT
TRBJ1-1 | . | TRBV7-8 | few | CASSLTVGFVTEAFF | TGTGCCAGCAGCCTTACCGTCGGGTTTGTCACTGAAGCTTTCTTT
TRBJ1-1 | . | TRBV15 | few | CATSSANERLIAFF | TGTGCCACCAGCAGCGCGAACGAGCGGCTGATTGCTTTCTTT
TRBJ2-7 | . | TRBV6-6 | . | CASSYARHLYEQYF | TGTGCCAGCAGTTATGCCAGGCACCTCTACGAGCAGTACTTC
TRBJ1-3 | TRBD1 | TRBV9 | . | CASSAGQGLSSGNTIYF | TGTGCCAGCAGCGCCGGACAGGGACTAAGCTCTGGAAACACCATATATTTT
TRBJ2-1 | TRBD1 | TRBV7-8 | few | CASSYPRDRGHNEQFF | TGTGCCAGCAGCTACCCCCGGGACAGGGGTCACAATGAGCAGTTCTTC
TRBJ2-1 | TRBD2 | TRBV12-3/TRBV12-4 | . | CASSFSGGFYNEQFF | TGTGCCAGCAGCTTTAGCGGGGGGTTCTACAATGAGCAGTTCTTC
TRBJ2-1 | . | TRBV6-6 | few | CASSQQRNEQFF | TGTGCCAGCAGTCAGCAACGGAATGAGCAGTTCTTC
TRBJ2-5 | TRBD2 | TRBV7-2 | . | CASSLEERYLGLAGGATLRTQYF | TGTGCCAGCAGCTTAGAAGAACGTTATCTGGGACTAGCGGGGGGCGCGACCCTTAGGACCCAGTACTTC
TRBJ2-5 | . | TRBV6-5 | few | CASSYSAGGTQYF | TGTGCCAGCAGTTACTCTGCGGGTGGGACCCAGTACTTC
TRBJ1-1 | . | TRBV10-2 | . | CASRKQSMNTEAFF | TGCGCCAGCAGGAAACAGAGCATGAACACTGAAGCTTTCTTT
TRBJ1-6 | . | TRBV4-3 | . | CASSQDLTGRNSPLHF | TGCGCCAGCAGCCAAGATCTGACCGGCCGCAATTCACCCCTCCACTTT
TRBJ2-2 | . | TRBV13 | . | CASSVETGELFF | TGTGCCAGCAGCGTTGAAACCGGGGAGCTGTTTTTT
TRBJ2-3 | TRBD2 | TRBV7-2 | . | CASSLPLAGGHLTRTDTQYF | TGTGCCAGCAGCTTACCGCTAGCGGGGGGACATCTTACCCGCACAGATACGCAGTATTTT
TRBJ1-5 | TRBD1 | TRBV6-5 | medium-sized | CASSYSADRNQPQHF | TGTGCCAGCAGTTACTCAGCGGACAGGAATCAGCCCCAGCATTTT
TRBJ1-1 | . | TRBV5-4 | . | CASSGPLSEAFF | TGTGCCAGCAGCGGTCCGCTCTCTGAAGCTTTCTTT
TRBJ2-1 | . | TRBV4-2 | . | CASSQDKGGVYNEQFF | TGTGCCAGCAGCCAAGATAAGGGCGGGGTCTACAATGAGCAGTTCTTC
TRBJ2-7 | . | TRBV6-5 | . | CASRKRPGIGREQYF | TGTGCCAGCCGAAAACGGCCCGGCATTGGTCGCGAGCAGTACTTC
TRBJ1-4 | TRBD1 | TRBV5-8 | few | CASSFSGGGQKLFF | TGTGCCAGCAGCTTTTCAGGGGGCGGGCAAAAACTGTTTTTT
TRBJ2-3 | . | TRBV5-1 | . | CASTSTRRATDTQYF | TGCGCCAGCACTTCCACTAGGAGGGCCACAGATACGCAGTATTTT
TRBJ1-1 | . | TRBV7-8 | few | CASSPVVGNTEAFF | TGTGCCAGCAGCCCCGTGGTGGGAAACACTGAAGCTTTCTTT
TRBJ1-1 | . | TRBV12-3/TRBV12-4 | . | CASTMGRTEAFF | TGTGCCAGCACCATGGGTAGGACTGAAGCTTTCTTT
TRBJ1-2 | TRBD1 | TRBV10-3 | few | CAFRGQDGYTF | TGTGCCTTCAGGGGGCAGGATGGCTACACCTTC
TRBJ1-5 | . | TRBV6-2/TRBV6-3 | . | CASSYSNGEDQPQHF | TGTGCCAGCAGTTACTCGAACGGGGAAGATCAGCCCCAGCATTTT
TRBJ2-3 | . | TRBV6-1 | few | CASSKGPFGTDTQYF | TGTGCCAGCAGTAAGGGCCCTTTTGGCACAGATACGCAGTATTTT
TRBJ1-1 | TRBD1 | TRBV7-4 | . | CASSLYSWTGGNTEAFF | TGTGCCAGCAGCTTATATTCGTGGACAGGAGGGAACACTGAAGCTTTCTTT
TRBJ1-1 | . | TRBV7-9 | few | CASSSLAGEAFF | TGTGCCAGCAGCTCACTGGCAGGTGAAGCTTTCTTT
TRBJ1-1 | . | TRBV7-6 | . | CASSRSGGAVTEAFF | TGTGCCAGCAGCCGGAGTGGGGGCGCTGTAACTGAAGCTTTCTTT
TRBJ1-2 | TRBD1 | TRBV6-1 | few | CASSEEGAGGLPHGYTF | TGTGCCAGCAGTGAAGAAGGGGCAGGGGGCCTCCCCCATGGCTACACCTTC
TRBJ1-4 | . | TRBV9 | . | CASSVGQGIATNEKLFF | TGTGCCAGCAGCGTGGGGCAGGGGATTGCAACTAATGAAAAACTGTTTTTT
TRBJ1-1 | . | TRBV7-9 | few | CASSFRATSRF | TGTGCCAGCAGCTTTCGGGCTACTTCCCGCTTT
TRBJ1-2 | TRBD1 | TRBV24-1 | few | CATSDEPGQANYGYTF | TGTGCCACCAGTGATGAGCCGGGACAGGCTAATTATGGCTACACCTTC
TRBJ1-6 | . | TRBV7-4 | . | CASSLRESSYNSPLHF | TGTGCCAGCAGCTTACGGGAAAGCTCCTATAATTCACCCCTCCACTTT
TRBJ2-6 | TRBD1 | TRBV2 | . | CASSSGQVLSGANVLTF | TGTGCCAGCAGTTCCGGACAGGTGCTCTCTGGGGCCAACGTCCTGACTTTC
TRBJ2-6 | . | TRBV4-3 | . | CASSQDLSTGANVLTF | TGCGCCAGCAGCCAAGATCTGAGTACTGGGGCCAACGTCCTGACTTTC
TRBJ1-2 | . | TRBV19 | . | CASHGPSYGYTF | TGTGCCAGTCACGGACCGTCATATGGCTACACCTTC
TRBJ2-4 | . | TRBV7-9 | . | CASSYPGLNIQYF | TGTGCCAGCAGCTACCCAGGGCTAAACATTCAGTACTTC
TRBJ2-1 | TRBD2 | TRBV7-9 | . | CASSVLAGVSNEQFF | TGTGCCAGCAGCGTCCTAGCGGGGGTTAGCAATGAGCAGTTCTTC